This T cell receptor beta chain was sequenced for a study of T cell clonotyping in hematopoietic cell transplantation (dated by TCRdb to about 2021). At the level of the whole study: Recipient samples taken before transplant were collected after cytoreduction. The study collected 130 or so blood samples from about 40 consecutive transplant recipients and their related donors. Patients were recruited between late 2015 and January 2017 and followed until late 2020 or death.

The sample's time point label is to be understood as: recipient sample about 28 days before transplant, after cytoreduction. Blood from recipients was drawn about 28 days before transplant and again at days 30, 100 and 180 after transplant. Nuclei Lysis Solution was used to extract genomic DNA from fresh or cryopreserved unfractionated peripheral blood mononuclear cells. As concerns this clone: Its antigen is currently not known. Base qualities are not provided; no much larger clone lies one nucleotide away.

The CDR3, cysteine through phenylalanine, is 13 amino acids long. The sequence is cut down to CDR3 DNA, 39 bases in frame from base 1. Sequences MNHEY (CDR1) and SMNVEV (CDR2) are obtained from the germline V gene (reference sequence). Relative to germline, V is 2 bases shorter and J is 6 bases shorter, with 9 bases between their ends. The immunoSEQ assay, a bias-controlled multiplex PCR with V- and J-specific primers, was used to amplify TCR beta CDR3 regions from genomic DNA. In a second PCR step, the CDR3 amplicons were tagged with a proprietary barcode plus Illumina adapter sequences. An Illumina MiSeq instrument was used to sequence the CDR3 libraries. Per the authors' processing: Export and quality control were performed with immunoSEQ Analyzer 3.0, and downstream analyses were performed with R Bioconductor and Immunarch. Only productive rearrangements in the normalized downsampled data set were used to calculate repertoire metrics. Clonotypes larger than 5 templates in the normalized cohort were defined as pathologically expanded. Repertoire diversity was measured with the Inverse Simpson Index. The non-normalized data set was used for CMV-specificity analyses so that all clonotypes could be captured. TCRdb mirrors the immuneACCESS table, restricted to in-frame sequences. Some clones are absent from its copies; in checked studies, under half trace to an unresolved V gene, and the reason for the others is unknown. V and J calls and clone size come straight from that table; D and trimming were deduced from the DNA. Counted in this sample were about 27,000 clones; 60% to 80% of them appeared once. About 6% of the sample comes from the top ten.

Beyond this particular receptor, the publication reports: Donor and pretransplant recipient Inverse Simpson Index values predicted broader posttransplant TCR repertoire diversity. Recipient TCR diversity fell after transplant, with pathologically expanded clonotypes rising progressively from day 30 to day 180. Only a small fraction of recipient repertoires overlapped donor repertoires, with over 97% appearing de novo at the given depth. The sample size was limited, and because cells were not sorted, the contributions of CD4 and CD8 repertoires could not be separated.

The V gene is TRBV27 and the J gene is TRBJ2-3; TRBD2 is possibly the D segment (5 matching bases). The receptor was isolated from a man in his fifties with myelodysplastic syndrome. Some clones in this sample may be carry-over from other donors' samples. The source was peripheral blood mononuclear cells, collected before stem cell transplant. Here the CDR3 is given as CASSLERGDTQYF. The DNA sequence is TGTGCCAGCAGTTTAGAGAGAGGGGATACGCAGTATTTT.